A selection of T cell receptor beta chains follows, all from one sample in a study of control samples from healthy donors and cancer patients. TCRdb's copy holds only in-frame clones and misses some; the assay was immunoSEQ multiplex PCR. The sample has tens of thousands of clones, around 90% seen once. The specimen sequenced was PBMCs. All receptors come from a man in his sixties with colorectal cancer. The CDR3 runs from the conserved cysteine through the conserved F or W. The D gene is left open where the match is weak. Expanded clones get a size class; other rows say once, few or many, or leave the size out.

D	V	J	size	DNA	CDR3
TRBD1	TRBV5-4	TRBJ1-6	once	TGTGCCAGCAGCTTGGCCACAGGGGGCGTTAATTCACCCCTCCACTTT	CASSLATGGVNSPLHF
.	TRBV10-3	TRBJ1-3	.	TGTGCCATCAGTGAGGAGGGGAAGGGAAACACCATATATTTT	CAISEEGKGNTIYF
TRBD1	TRBV2	TRBJ1-5	.	TGTGCCAGTCGACCGGGACAGGGGTTCAATCAGCCCCAGCATTTT	CASRPGQGFNQPQHF
.	TRBV7-2	TRBJ1-5	.	TGTGCCAGCAGCGTGATAGGGGCTCAGCCCCAGCATTTT	CASSVIGAQPQHF
.	TRBV2	TRBJ1-1	.	TGTGCCAGCAAGGGGCGGGGGACGGCAAACACTGAAGCTTTCTTT	CASKGRGTANTEAFF
TRBD2	TRBV11-2	TRBJ2-5	.	TGTGCCAGCAGCTTGGGGCTAGGTAGCGGGGGCCGACAAGAGACCCAGTACTTC	CASSLGLGSGGRQETQYF
.	TRBV12-3/TRBV12-4	TRBJ1-2	.	TGTGCCAGCAGTAACAGGGATTACTCTGGCTACACCTTC	CASSNRDYSGYTF
.	TRBV5-1	TRBJ1-3	.	TGCGCCAGCAGCGGAGGGAGCTCTGGAAACACCATATATTTT	CASSGGSSGNTIYF
.	TRBV11-2	TRBJ2-3	few	TGTGCCAGCAGCTTAGATGGTTGGAGGGGCACAGATACGCAGTATTTT	CASSLDGWRGTDTQYF
TRBD2	TRBV18	TRBJ2-3	.	TGTGCCAGCTCACCACTAGCGGGGGACACAGATACGCAGTATTTT	CASSPLAGDTDTQYF
TRBD2	TRBV30	TRBJ2-1	.	TGTGCCTACTATGAATTAGCGGGGTCCTACAATGAGCAGTTCTTC	CAYYELAGSYNEQFF
.	TRBV18	TRBJ2-7	.	TGTGCCAGCTCACTGACAGCATCCTACGAGCAGTACTTC	CASSLTASYEQYF
.	TRBV6-2/TRBV6-3	TRBJ2-3	.	TGTGCCAGCAGTTACTCGGACCAAAATACGCAGTATTTT	CASSYSDQNTQYF
TRBD2	TRBV2	TRBJ2-7	.	TGTGCCAGCACCGAAGGTTGGGGGGGTTCCTACGAGCAGTACTTC	CASTEGWGGSYEQYF
.	TRBV11-2	TRBJ1-4	once	TGTGCCAGCAGCTCCCCTCTGTCCCGCGCAACTTCTAATGAAAAACTGTTTTTT	CASSSPLSRATSNEKLFF
TRBD2	TRBV15	TRBJ2-3	.	TGTGCCACCAGCAGTGCGGGGGGAGGCACAGATACGCAGTATTTT	CATSSAGGGTDTQYF
TRBD2	TRBV14	TRBJ2-2	.	TGTGCCAGCAGCCAAGCGGGGGGGCTCTCTTATAACACCGGGGAGCTGTTTTTT	CASSQAGGLSYNTGELFF
TRBD1	TRBV7-8	TRBJ2-6	.	TGTGCCAGCAGCTTGACAGGGCTTTCTGGGGCCAACGTCCTGACTTTC	CASSLTGLSGANVLTF
.	TRBV27	TRBJ2-7	.	TGTGCCAGCAGTTTTCGGGCAGGGGGGAATGGTGAGCAGTACTTC	CASSFRAGGNGEQYF
.	TRBV27	TRBJ1-2	.	TGTGCCAGCAGTTTTACGAGACAGTATGGCTACACCTTC	CASSFTRQYGYTF
.	TRBV27	TRBJ2-2	.	TGTGCCAGCGGCCCACTTCCCGGGGAGCTGTTTTTT	CASGPLPGELFF
TRBD1	TRBV19	TRBJ2-7	.	TGTGCCAGTAGTATAGGAGGACAGGGATTCGTCGAGCAGTACTTC	CASSIGGQGFVEQYF
.	TRBV14	TRBJ1-2	.	TGTGCCAGCAGCCAAGATCCGGGGGCGCGAGGCTACACCTTC	CASSQDPGARGYTF
.	TRBV30	TRBJ1-2	once	TGTGCCTGGAGTGGAGAAGCTAACTATGGCTACACCTTC	CAWSGEANYGYTF
.	TRBV11-3	TRBJ2-5	.	TGTGCCAGCAGCTTAAGGCGGGCTCGGGAGACCCAGTACTTC	CASSLRRARETQYF
.	TRBV6-6	TRBJ2-7	.	TGTGCCAGCAGTTACTCGAACGGGGGAACAGGTGAGCAGTACTTC	CASSYSNGGTGEQYF
.	TRBV7-2	TRBJ2-3	.	TGTGCCAGCAGCTTGGGTACAGGGTCTAGCACAGATACGCAGTATTTT	CASSLGTGSSTDTQYF
TRBD1	TRBV2	TRBJ1-5	.	TGTGCCAGCAGTTACGGGACAGCCCTTAACAATCAGCCCCAGCATTTT	CASSYGTALNNQPQHF
.	TRBV11-3	TRBJ2-3	.	TGTGCCAGCAGCTTTGGCTCCCGACTACATACGCAGTATTTT	CASSFGSRLHTQYF
TRBD1	TRBV28	TRBJ1-1	.	TGTGCCAGCAGTAGGACAGGGGCCTTCACTGAAGCTTTCTTT	CASSRTGAFTEAFF
.	TRBV29-1	TRBJ1-2	few	TGCAGCGTTGGGGGGGTTTCTAACTATGGCTACACCTTC	CSVGGVSNYGYTF
.	TRBV7-3	TRBJ1-2	.	TGTGCCAGCAGCTTAAAGGGCGATTCGGGCTACACCTTC	CASSLKGDSGYTF
.	TRBV6-1	TRBJ2-7	.	TGTGCCAGCAGTGAATTCGGTCAGAAATACTACGAGCAGTACTTC	CASSEFGQKYYEQYF
.	TRBV6-5	TRBJ2-7	.	TGTGCCAGCAGGACTGTCTACGAGCAGTACTTC	CASRTVYEQYF
.	TRBV7-8	TRBJ2-7	.	TGTGCCAGCAGCTTTTGGGGAGAGGAGAAAACATTC	CASSFWGEEKTF
.	TRBV14	TRBJ1-5	.	TGTGCCAGCAGCCAAGAAGACCCGGACAGTTTTTGGGGTCGAAGCAATCAGCCCCAGCATTTT	CASSQEDPDSFWGRSNQPQHF
TRBD1	TRBV7-9	TRBJ2-7	.	TGTGCCAGCAGCTTAGCGATAGGGCTCACAGGGGGCGGCTACGAGCAGTACTTC	CASSLAIGLTGGGYEQYF
.	TRBV12-3/TRBV12-4	TRBJ2-5	.	TGTGCCAGCAGGTACCAAGAGACCCAGTACTTC	CASRYQETQYF
TRBD1	TRBV9	TRBJ2-2	.	TGTGCCAGCAGCGTAGGAGGACAGGTTTATGTCGGGGAGCTGTTTTTT	CASSVGGQVYVGELFF
.	TRBV27	TRBJ1-5	.	TGTGCCAGCTCCCAGGGGTTCAATCAGCCCCAGCATTTT	CASSQGFNQPQHF
TRBD2	TRBV6-5	TRBJ2-5	once	TGTGCCAGCGGGACTAGCGGGGGGTCAGAGACCCAGTACTTC	CASGTSGGSETQYF
.	TRBV30	TRBJ2-7	.	TGTGCCTGGAGTACCACCTACTACGAGCAGTACTTC	CAWSTTYYEQYF
.	TRBV6-5	TRBJ1-5	.	TGTGCCAGCAGTTACTCGGAGCCTCAGGGCCGGCCCCAGCATTTT	CASSYSEPQGRPQHF
.	TRBV3-1/TRBV3-2	TRBJ2-2	.	TGTGCCAGCAGCCAGTGGGGGGCCGGGGAGCTGTTTTTT	CASSQWGAGELFF
.	TRBV21-1	TRBJ1-3	.	TGTGCCAGCAGCCCCCAAACCTCGACAGAACGTTCTGGAAACACCATATATTTT	CASSPQTSTERSGNTIYF
.	TRBV19	TRBJ1-5	medium-sized	TGTGCCAGTAGTATCCAGAGTAGCAATCAGCCCCAGCATTTT	CASSIQSSNQPQHF
TRBD1	TRBV2	TRBJ2-3	.	TGTGCCAGCAGTGATTTTGGACAGGGGACAGATACGCAGTATTTT	CASSDFGQGTDTQYF
.	TRBV5-1	TRBJ2-3	.	TGCGCCAGCACAGAGACAGCAAGCACAGATACGCAGTATTTT	CASTETASTDTQYF
.	TRBV5-4	TRBJ2-4	.	TGTGCCAGCAGCCGGGGGTCAAACATTCAGTACTTC	CASSRGSNIQYF
.	TRBV30	TRBJ1-2	.	TGTGCCTGGAGTCGGGACGGACGATATGGCTACACCTTC	CAWSRDGRYGYTF
.	TRBV2	TRBJ1-5	.	TGTGCCGGGGGTCTTGAGAACAATCAGCCCCAGCATTTT	CAGGLENNQPQHF
TRBD1	TRBV27	TRBJ1-5	.	TGTGCCAGCAGCCTGACAGGGTCCAATCAGCCCCAGCATTTT	CASSLTGSNQPQHF
TRBD1	TRBV7-8	TRBJ1-5	.	TGTGCCAGCAGCTTAGAGGGGGCACAGCCCCAGCATTTT	CASSLEGAQPQHF
.	TRBV7-3	TRBJ2-1	.	TGTGCCAGCAGCTCCGGGCCGGGTTGGGGGGAGCAGTTCTTC	CASSSGPGWGEQFF
TRBD2	TRBV5-4	TRBJ2-7	.	TGTGCCAGCAGCTTAGCGGGGGCCATATACGAGCAGTACTTC	CASSLAGAIYEQYF
TRBD1	TRBV6-9	TRBJ1-1	.	TGTGCCAGCAGTTACAGGGGGCCCCGGTTGAAGAAAGCTTTCTTT	CASSYRGPRLKKAFF
TRBD2	TRBV5-5	TRBJ2-7	.	TGTGCCAGCAGCTTGGTGCTAGCGGCCTACTACGAGCAGTACTTC	CASSLVLAAYYEQYF